This entry concerns a single T cell receptor (beta chain). The data were obtained in a study of blood T cell repertoires in COVID-19. Across the study: Samples representing acute and convalescent COVID-19 were sourced from the United States, Italy and Spain. Sources were T cells, B-cell-depleted T cells, or PBMCs; the material itself was cDNA or gDNA.

Original data processing: How many nucleated cells were present was estimated from reference gene primer amplification. Measured with immunoSEQ multiplex PCR; TCRdb has only the in-frame clones, and not every one. Clone size and the V and J calls come from that table; the DNA yielded D and trimming. The sample lists a few hundred thousand clones, around 92% seen once, with roughly 1.9% in the top ten. The ends lost 3 bases at V and 0 bases at J; junction bases unmatched: 0. CDR1 is KGHSH, CDR2 LQKENI, per germline. The CDR3 length is 15 residues. Patients at the Seattle site were enrolled during active infection and followed longitudinally.

The clonotype was recovered from a woman in her twenties or thirties with COVID-19, enrolled during active disease. This chain joins TRBV18 and TRBJ1-4; TRBD1 aligns across 8 bases. Sequenced: peripheral blood. CDR3 loop: CASSPGQATNEKLFF. CDR3 sequence (DNA): TGTGCCAGCTCACCGGGACAGGCAACTAATGAAAAACTGTTTTTT.